The clone carrying this T cell receptor (beta chain) showed up just a few times. What it binds is unknown. This sample stems from a study of cytomegalovirus exposure and HLA in healthy donors. Deletions cut 5 bases from V and 7 bases from J, with 9 bases between. Germline values: CDR1 DFQATT, CDR2 SNEGSKA (reference sequence). The CDR3 is made up of 10 amino acids. Vbeta (60) and Jbeta (13) primers were used in the PCR. Authors' methods: A later analysis counted approximately 80 million unique TCR beta chains, 9.5 million to 12 million shared. Some clones are missing from TCRdb's copy, which holds only in-frame ones; the method was immunoSEQ multiplex PCR. For V, J and clone size, that table is used; D and trimming come from the DNA. This table has 150,000 to 250,000 clones, 70% to 80% appearing once. Overall study results and limits: In an earlier analysis, about 90% or about 30%: the productive usage of most TCR beta V segments. Several of the most significant clusters appeared linked to common viral pathogens, based on a later analysis. Sequencing depth roughly uniform across donors was assumed in presence/absence analyses.

This rearrangement joins TRBV20-1 to TRBJ2-7; D call uncertain. The specimen was PBMCs. The clonotype originates from a man aged 25 to 40 in good health and CMV-seronegative. Written as DNA, the CDR3 is TGCAGTGCTGACTTTCATGAGCAGTACTTC. This gives the protein CSADFHEQYF.